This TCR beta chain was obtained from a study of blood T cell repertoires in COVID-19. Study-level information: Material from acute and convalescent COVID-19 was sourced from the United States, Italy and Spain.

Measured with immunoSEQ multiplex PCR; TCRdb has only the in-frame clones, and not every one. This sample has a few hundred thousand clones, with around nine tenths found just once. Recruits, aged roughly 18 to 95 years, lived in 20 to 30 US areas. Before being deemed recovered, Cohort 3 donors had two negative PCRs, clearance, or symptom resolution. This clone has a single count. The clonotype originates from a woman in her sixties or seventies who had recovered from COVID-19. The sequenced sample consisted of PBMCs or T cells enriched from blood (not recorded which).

The CDR3 here is CASSRRGGAIGELFF. As DNA, the CDR3 is TGTGCCAGCAGCCGCCGCGGGGGGGCAATCGGGGAGCTGTTTTTT. The genes are TRBV3-1 (or the pseudogene TRBV3-2) and TRBJ2-2, with TRBD2 matching over 9 bases. The germline V gene encodes CDR1 LGHDT and CDR2 YNNKEL (reference sequence). V dropped 4 bases and J dropped 7; count of bases not matched to a gene: 7. There are 15 residues in the CDR3.